This passage covers 20 T cell receptor beta chains from one sample sequenced in a study of T-cell memory formation after mild COVID-19. Via MiXCR, TCRdb re-called the 5' RACE reads, giving one row per CDR3 protein. Among 470,000 or so distinct CDR3 sequences listed, around a quarter were seen once. What was sequenced was PBMCs or a T cell subset sorted from them (not recorded which). The receptors shown here come from an adult woman who had mild COVID-19 (a few samples of this study predate the infection). Cell type and time point are not known.

This clonotype has a handful of counts. The chain couples TRBV5-1 to TRBJ2-2; D is perhaps TRBD1 (5 bases). CDR1 is SGHRS, CDR2 YFSETQ, per germline. Deletions cut 0 bases from V and 4 bases from J, with 13 bases between. The CDR3 is 16 amino acids. The CDR3 region is CASSLAGRAGTGELFF. As DNA, the CDR3 is TGCGCCAGCAGCTTGGCCGGCAGGGCCGGCACCGGGGAGCTGTTTTTT. Combining the CDR3 with reference TRBV5-1 and TRBJ2-2 gives the whole variable domain KAGVTQTPRYLIKTRGQQVTLSCSPISGHRSVSWYQQTPGQGLQFLFEYFSETQRNKGNFPGRFSGRQFSNSRSEMNVSTLELGDSALYLCASSLAGRAGTGELFFGEGSRLTVL.

The rearrangement joins TRBV27 to TRBJ2-7, with D perhaps matching TRBD1 or TRBD2 (6 bases each). The CDR3 sequence is 15 residues long. The V end was cut by 5 bases, the J end by 3 bases, with 17 bases between. Looked up from germline, CDR1 is MNHEY and CDR2 is SMNVEV (reference sequence). Here the CDR3 reads CASSPTGAGVYEQYF. DNA of the CDR3: TGTGCCAGCAGTCCTACGGGGGCAGGGGTCTACGAGCAGTACTTC.

This clonotype was counted many times. The chain recombines TRBV7-2 with TRBJ2-1; the D gene is possibly TRBD1 (5 bases). Germline V lookup: CDR1 SGHTA, CDR2 FQGNSA. The V end was cut by 3 bases, the J end by 1 base, with 7 bases between. The CDR3 totals 14 residues. The CDR3 nucleotides are TGTGCCAGCAGCTTCCAGGGTTCCTACAATGAGCAGTTCTTC. Protein sequence: CASSFQGSYNEQFF.

The J gene is TRBJ2-1, the V gene TRBV29-1; D is tentatively TRBD1 or TRBD2 (5 bases each). V lost 5 bases to trimming and J lost 2 bases, with 19 bases between them. The CDR3 totals 16 residues. Per germline, CDR1 SQVTM and CDR2 ANQGSEA. The CDR3 sequence is CSVLGVLGMTYNEQFF. The CDR3, as DNA: TGCAGCGTTTTGGGGGTTTTAGGGATGACCTACAATGAGCAGTTCTTC.

This clonotype was detected only a few times. The rearrangement uses TRBV20-1 and TRBJ2-5, with 9 positions matching TRBD1. The CDR3 spans 14 residues. V was pared by 2 bases and J by 2 bases, with 3 bases of the junction left unmatched. The germline V gene encodes CDR1 DFQATT and CDR2 SNEGSKA (reference sequence). The CDR3 DNA reads TGCAGTGCTAGACGGGACAGGGATCAAGAGACCCAGTACTTC. Its translation: CSARRDRDQETQYF.

CDR3 protein: CASTPLAGIINEQFF. CDR3 nucleotide sequence: TGTGCCAGCACCCCCCTGGCGGGAATTATTAATGAGCAGTTCTTC. The genes are TRBV7-8 and TRBJ2-1, with TRBD2 as a possible D gene (6 bases). Trimming cost V 7 bases and J 7 bases, with 20 bases left between them. Germline V gives CDR1 SGHVS, CDR2 FQNEAQ. CDR3 length equals 15 residues.

This clonotype was detected only a few times. The CDR3 region is CASRGQGEETQYF. The CDR3 bases are TGTGCCAGCAGGGGACAGGGAGAAGAGACCCAGTACTTC. The chain recombines TRBV7-2 with TRBJ2-5, with 9 nucleotides matching TRBD1. Trimming cost V 6 bases and J 3 bases; bases outside gene matches: 2. The CDR3 is made up of 13 amino acids. Germline V gives CDR1 SGHTA, CDR2 FQGNSA.

In this sample, this clonotype turned up a few times. The chain joins TRBV5-1 to TRBJ1-2; 9 positions agree with TRBD1. Germline V gives CDR1 SGHRS, CDR2 YFSETQ. J was trimmed by 4 bases and V by 4 bases; bases with no gene match: 5. This CDR3 comprises 14 residues. The CDR3 DNA is TGCGCCAGCAGCGTGTGGGACAGGGCCTATGGCTACACCTTC. Translated, it gives CASSVWDRAYGYTF. Complete variable domain (other parts from reference TRBV5-1 and TRBJ1-2): KAGVTQTPRYLIKTRGQQVTLSCSPISGHRSVSWYQQTPGQGLQFLFEYFSETQRNKGNFPGRFSGRQFSNSRSEMNVSTLELGDSALYLCASSVWDRAYGYTFGSGTRLTVV.

The rearrangement uses TRBV7-8 and TRBJ2-6; TRBD1 agrees at 7 bases. Germline-derived CDR1 and CDR2 are SGHVS and FQNEAQ. Germline trimming cut 1 base from V and 0 bases from J; bases unmatched to any gene: 3. The CDR3 has 17 amino acids. The CDR3 DNA reads TGTGCCAGCAGCTTAGTGGCAGGGGGCTCTGGGGCCAACGTCCTGACTTTC. Protein: CASSLVAGGSGANVLTF.

This clonotype was picked up a small number of times. The genes are TRBV4-1 and TRBJ1-2; D perhaps matches TRBD1 (6 bases). The germline CDR1 and CDR2 sequences are MGHRA and YSYEKL. V lost 4 bases to trimming and J lost 4 bases, with 13 bases between them. This CDR3 comprises 14 residues. The CDR3 region has the DNA TGCGCCAGCAGCCTCGGGACAACGTTCTATGGCTACACCTTC. Translating it yields CASSLGTTFYGYTF.

The V gene is TRBV24-1, the J gene TRBJ2-6, with TRBD1 matching over 9 bases. Germline trimming cut 5 bases from V and 9 bases from J; bases unmatched to any gene: 16. Looked up from germline, CDR1 is KGHDR and CDR2 is SFDVKD. The length of the CDR3 is 18 residues. CDR3 DNA sequence: TGTGCCACCAGTGGATCCCGGGACAGGGTGGAAAAAGACAACGTCCTGACTTTC. It encodes CATSGSRDRVEKDNVLTF.

This clonotype was seen only a few times. This chain joins TRBV29-1 and TRBJ1-1; maybe TRBD1 (5 bases). V was trimmed by 7 bases and J by 3 bases, leaving 15 bases between them. The V gene's germline CDR1 is SQVTM and CDR2 ANQGSEA. The CDR3 is 13 amino acids. As DNA, the CDR3 is TGCAGCGCGATGCAGGACATTTACACTGAAGCTTTCTTT. Amino acid sequence: CSAMQDIYTEAFF.

This clonotype was counted only a few times. This sequence joins TRBV12-3 or TRBV12-4 and TRBJ1-2; the D gene is possibly TRBD1 (6 bases). The CDR3 is 16 amino acids. The V end lost 5 bases, the J end lost 4 bases, and 20 bases lay between the germline ends. CDR3 in DNA: TGTGCCAGCAGTCAAACAGGGTTTAGCGGGAGCTATGGCTACACCTTC. Translation gives CASSQTGFSGSYGYTF.

The chain carries TRBV29-1 and TRBJ1-1; TRBD1 aligns across 9 bases. J was trimmed by 0 bases and V by 5 bases; bases with no gene match: 1. This CDR3 region has 13 residues. CDR1 and CDR2 from the germline V gene are SQVTM and ANQGSEA. DNA of the CDR3: TGCAGCGTTACAGGGGGCATGAACACTGAAGCTTTCTTT. The encoded protein is CSVTGGMNTEAFF. Supplemented by reference TRBV29-1 and TRBJ1-1, the full variable domain reads SAVISQKPSRDICQRGTSLTIQCQVDSQVTMMFWYRQQPGQSLTLIATANQGSEATYESGFVIDKFPISRPNLTFSTLTVSNMSPEDSSIYLCSVTGGMNTEAFFGQGTRLTVV.

The V gene is TRBV12-3 or TRBV12-4, the J gene TRBJ2-2, with D unresolved. This CDR3 comprises 15 residues. Deletions cut 7 bases from V and 4 bases from J, with 16 bases between. CDR3 loop: CASTTKGGFTGELFF. The CDR3 nucleotides read TGTGCCAGCACCACTAAGGGCGGTTTCACCGGGGAGCTGTTTTTT.

Regarding this clonotype: The junction departs from germline at one end; a sequencing error may be responsible. The rearrangement joins TRBV10-3 to TRBJ2-3; D is unresolved. This CDR3 is 13 amino acids long. The germline V gene encodes CDR1 ENHRY and CDR2 SYGVKD. CDR3 nucleotide sequence: TGTGCCATCAGTGAGTCGGGGATCGAGCTAATAAGTTTT. This gives the protein CAISESGIELISF.

This clonotype has more than one count but fewer than ten. V and J are TRBV3-1 and TRBJ2-5, with D possibly being TRBD1 (6 bases). V was trimmed by 6 bases and J by 5 bases, leaving 16 bases between them. The CDR3 totals 14 residues. The germline V gene has CDR1 LGHDT and CDR2 YNNKEL (reference sequence). CDR3 DNA: TGTGCCAGCAGACGAACAGGGTTTTGGGAGACCCAGTACTTC. This codes for CASRRTGFWETQYF.

The chain couples TRBV9 to TRBJ2-7; D gene ambiguous. Trimming took off 0 bases at V and 7 bases at J, with 5 bases between the two ends. CDR3 size: 11 residues. Germline V gene data show CDR1 as SGDLS and CDR2 as YYNGEE. The DNA for the CDR3 is TGTGCCAGCAGCGTAGAACGGGAGCAGTACTTC. Residues: CASSVEREQYF.

The V and J genes are TRBV6-5 and TRBJ2-3; a weak D match, TRBD2 (6 bases). Trimming shortened V by 8 bases and J by 0 bases, and 21 bases separated the two germline ends. This CDR3 region has 17 residues. The germline V gene has CDR1 MNHEY and CDR2 SVGAGI. CDR3 coding DNA: TGTGCCAGCGGATCACCCCGGGGCGGGATTAGCACAGATACGCAGTATTTT. Translating gives CASGSPRGGISTDTQYF.

The gene calls are TRBV20-1 and TRBJ2-3, with 7 positions matching TRBD2. CDR3 length: 15 amino acids. J lost 0 bases, V lost 0 bases, and 3 bases had no gene match. Germline assignment: CDR1 DFQATT and CDR2 SNEGSKA (reference sequence). CDR3 in amino acids: CSARDSGGSTDTQYF. The CDR3 DNA sequence: TGCAGTGCTAGAGATTCGGGAGGCAGCACAGATACGCAGTATTTT.